This T cell receptor beta chain was identified during a study of blood T cell repertoires in COVID-19. For the study at large: COVID-19 samples collected from the United States, Italy and Spain covered acute and convalescent phases.

The germline CDR1 and CDR2 sequences are SGHTA and FQGTGA. The CDR3 has 15 amino acids. The J segment lost 10 bases and the V segment lost 0 bases, leaving 6 bases of the junction unmatched. TCRdb keeps only in-frame clones here, not all; method: immunoSEQ multiplex PCR. The data show roughly 40,000 clones, with around 76% seen just once and about 27% held by the top ten. The rearrangement joins TRBV7-3 to TRBJ1-1, with 12 bases aligning to TRBD1. The clonotype was recovered from an older man with acute or convalescent COVID-19. Sequenced sample: peripheral blood. The CDR3 DNA reads TGTGCCAGCAGCTTAACGGGACAGGGGGCAGGGGGAGCTTTCTTT. Its translation is CASSLTGQGAGGAFF. The full variable domain, completed using reference TRBV7-3 and TRBJ1-1, is GAGVSQTPSNKVTEKGKYVELRCDPISGHTALYWYRQSLGQGPEFLIYFQGTGAADDSGLPNDRFFAVRPEGSVSTLKIQRTERGDSAVYLCASSLTGQGAGGAFFGQGTRLTVV.